These 16 T cell receptor beta chains were sequenced from one sample in a study of T cell repertoires in cytomegalovirus infection. No cognate antigen is known for these TCRs. From the reads, TCRdb called clonotypes with MiXCR, one entry per CDR3 protein. The table lists 700,000 to 900,000 distinct CDR3 sequences, almost 30% of them singletons. The sample was cultured CD8+ T cells from PBMCs, taken from culture after CMV antigen stimulation. The receptors were gathered from a human donor in good health (CMV status not recorded). Some clones in this sample may be carry-over from other donors' samples.

The table lists this clonotype with many counts. The chain carries TRBV11-2 and TRBJ2-3; 9 bases agree with TRBD2. V gave up 2 bases and J gave up 5 bases; unmatched junction bases: 8. CDR3 length: 16 residues. CDR1 and CDR2 from the germline V gene are SGHAT and FQNNGV. DNA for the CDR3: TGTGCCAGCAGCTTAATCGGCGGGGGGGCCCAAGATACGCAGTATTTT. Protein: CASSLIGGGAQDTQYF.

This clonotype was observed many times. V is TRBV29-1 and J is TRBJ1-1; TRBD1 agrees at 7 bases. CDR3 length: 13 amino acids. The germline V gene encodes CDR1 SQVTM and CDR2 ANQGSEA. Trimming took 6 bases from V and 4 from J; bases not matched to a gene: 8. CDR3 region: CSVDDRVVTEAFF. The DNA of the CDR3 is TGCAGCGTGGACGACAGGGTTGTCACTGAAGCTTTCTTT. Variable domain in full (rest from reference TRBV29-1 and TRBJ1-1): SAVISQKPSRDICQRGTSLTIQCQVDSQVTMMFWYRQQPGQSLTLIATANQGSEATYESGFVIDKFPISRPNLTFSTLTVSNMSPEDSSIYLCSVDDRVVTEAFFGQGTRLTVV.

The chain employs TRBV7-8 and TRBJ1-1, with D possibly TRBD1 on 6 matching bases. V was trimmed by 2 bases and J by 0 bases, leaving 10 bases between them. The germline V gene has CDR1 SGHVS and CDR2 FQNEAQ. There are 15 residues in the CDR3. In nucleotides, the CDR3 is TGTGCCAGCAGCTTACGCAGGGGAATGAACACTGAAGCTTTCTTT. Encoded protein: CASSLRRGMNTEAFF. Looking up the rest from reference TRBV7-8 and TRBJ1-1 gives the full variable domain: GAGVSQSPRYKVAKRGQDVALRCDPISGHVSLFWYQQALGQGPEFLTYFQNEAQLDKSGLPSDRFFAERPEGSVSTLKIQRTQQEDSAVYLCASSLRRGMNTEAFFGQGTRLTVV.

The chain recombines TRBV6-8 with TRBJ2-1; no definite D call. The CDR3 is made up of 13 amino acids. Germline CDR1 reads MNHGY; CDR2 reads SAAAGT. With 5 bases removed from V and 6 bases from J, the gap between germline ends came to 11 bases. CDR3 nucleotide sequence: TGTGCCAGCAGTGCCTTTGAGTCCAATGAGCAGTTCTTC. Protein: CASSAFESNEQFF.

This clonotype occurred many times. The chain has TRBV7-6 and TRBJ2-3; no clear D. Deletions cut 4 bases from V and 6 bases from J, with 8 bases between. Germline CDR1 is SGHVS and CDR2 is FNYEAQ. CDR3 length: 12 amino acids. The CDR3 DNA reads as TGTGCCAGCAGCTCAGTAGAGGATACGCAGTATTTT. Protein: CASSSVEDTQYF.

Only a few counts were recorded for this clonotype. This chain's CDR3 is CASSDSAGWNSPLHF. The CDR3 DNA follows: TGTGCCAGCAGTGACTCGGCCGGGTGGAATTCACCCCTCCACTTT. The chain uses TRBV6-4 and TRBJ1-6; D not resolved. The CDR3 runs to 15 residues. Germline V CDR1 and CDR2: MRHNA, SNTAGT. The V end lost 0 bases, the J end lost 7 bases, and 10 bases lay between the germline ends.

The genes are TRBV29-1 and TRBJ1-2; D ambiguous. With 0 bases removed from V and 8 bases from J, the gap between germline ends came to 7 bases. The germline V gene has CDR1 SQVTM and CDR2 ANQGSEA. The CDR3 is 11 amino acids. CDR3 amino acids: CSVEDLTGYTF. The DNA of the CDR3 is TGCAGCGTTGAAGATCTTACCGGCTACACCTTC.

In this sample, this clonotype turned up a few times. In DNA, the CDR3 is TGTGCCATCAGTGAGTCGATAGGGGACGACTACGAGCAGTACTTC. Its translation: CAISESIGDDYEQYF. The V and J genes are TRBV10-3 and TRBJ2-7; TRBD1 or TRBD2 may be the D gene (5 bases each). This CDR3 has 15 amino acids. V gave up 0 bases and J gave up 3 bases, with 12 bases separating them. Looked up from germline, CDR1 is ENHRY and CDR2 is SYGVKD.

In this sample, this clonotype turned up a few times. The chain has TRBV28 and TRBJ2-7; D is perhaps TRBD1 (6 bases). The germline V and J ends were trimmed by 7 bases and 0 bases, with 19 bases remaining between them. Germline V gene data show CDR1 as MDHEN and CDR2 as SYDVKM. The CDR3 runs to 16 residues. CDR3 sequence (DNA): TGTGCCAGCAATCCCGAGAAGGGGGTAGGCTCCTACGAGCAGTACGTC. It yields the protein CASNPEKGVGSYEQYV.

V usage is TRBV12-3 or TRBV12-4 and J usage is TRBJ2-7; tentatively, D is TRBD2 (7 bases). V gave up 8 bases and J gave up 5 bases, with 16 bases separating them. The CDR3 length is 13 residues. The CDR3 sequence: CASGLGGGNEQYF. Here the CDR3 DNA reads TGTGCCAGCGGACTAGGGGGGGGGAACGAGCAGTACTTC.

This clonotype was found a few times. This chain connects TRBV19 to TRBJ1-4; D not resolved. CDR1 and CDR2 from the germline V gene are LNHDA and SQIVND (reference sequence). Trimming took off 3 bases at V and 0 bases at J, with 8 bases between the two ends. CDR3 length equals 15 residues. The CDR3 coding sequence is TGTGCCAGTAGTATTTGGAGCGCAACTAATGAAAAACTGTTTTTT. Its protein is CASSIWSATNEKLFF.

This clonotype was observed many times. The CDR3 region has the DNA TGTGCCAGCAGCTCCTCGGAGCGGGGGGGCCAAGACACAGATACGCAGTATTTT. This codes for CASSSSERGGQDTDTQYF. The V and J genes are TRBV7-2 and TRBJ2-3; TRBD2 matches at 10 bases. Germline V lookup: CDR1 SGHTA, CDR2 FQGNSA. V shed 4 bases, J shed 2 bases, and the junction held 12 bases outside the gene matches. The CDR3 runs 18 residues.

Notes on this clonotype: One end of the junction does not line up with germline, which may come from a read error. This chain joins TRBV6-1 and TRBJ2-7, with 10 positions matching TRBD1. The CDR3 consists of 16 residues. Germline V CDR1 and CDR2: MNHNS, SASEGT. The CDR3 sequence is CASREGPGQGLYEQYF. For the CDR3, the DNA is TGTGCCAGCAGGGAAGGGCCGGGACAGGGGTTGTACGAGCAGTACTTC.

This clonotype was seen a handful of times. This chain uses TRBV27 with TRBJ2-1; the D gene is possibly TRBD2 (6 bases). Germline V CDR1 and CDR2: MNHEY, SMNVEV (reference sequence). Trimming removed 4 bases at V and 0 bases at J, with 10 bases between. The CDR3 is 15 residues long. CDR3 protein: CASSSGRGSYNEQFF. The CDR3 nucleotides are TGTGCCAGCAGTTCAGGGCGGGGCTCCTACAATGAGCAGTTCTTC.

V gene TRBV7-6 combines with J gene TRBJ1-5, with no clear D. Trimming removed 1 base at V and 10 bases at J, with 11 bases between. Germline V gene sequence: CDR1 SGHVS, CDR2 FNYEAQ. This CDR3 is built from 13 residues. CDR3 DNA sequence: TGTGCCAGCAGCTTAGAGGCCTCTCAACCCCAGCATTTT. Its translation is CASSLEASQPQHF.

There are a few counts of this clonotype. The chain recombines TRBV20-1 with TRBJ1-5; possibly TRBD1 for D (6 bases). V gave up 0 bases and J gave up 7 bases, with 22 bases separating them. The germline gives CDR1 DFQATT, CDR2 SNEGSKA (reference sequence). The CDR3 loop spans 17 amino acids. The CDR3 DNA reads as TGCAGTGCTAGAGATTTCAGGGGTACGGAGCTCGTGCAGCCCCAGCATTTT. Residues: CSARDFRGTELVQPQHF.